This T cell receptor beta chain derives from a study of T cell repertoires in cytomegalovirus infection. As for the study in general: The authors relied on CMV epitopes, both recently identified HLA-C-restricted and well-studied HLA-B-restricted. Public TCR beta signatures indicated both CMV infection and matching HLA type.

The CDR3 length is 17 residues. Trimming removed 1 base from V and 1 base from J, with 14 bases in between. In germline, CDR1 is LGHNA, CDR2 YSLEER. General study points: The ex vivo response showed dominance by HLA-C-restricted CMV-specific TCR beta clonotypes. Cumulative frequency of public TCR beta families picked out carriers of CMV plus the relevant HLA.

TCRdb called the reads again in MiXCR, with one record for every CDR3 protein. The sample contains roughly 69,000 distinct CDR3 sequences, around 21% of which appear only once. In this sample, this clonotype turned up a few times. As yet, its antigen is unknown. The chain recombines TRBV4-3 with TRBJ2-1; D is possibly TRBD2 (7 bases). The source was CD8+ T cells from cultured PBMCs, collected from culture after CMV antigen stimulation. The clonotype comes from a human donor in good health (CMV status not recorded). Some clones in this sample may be carry-over from other donors' samples. The DNA for the CDR3 is TGCGCCAGCAGCCAAGCGGGGGGCACTTCGTCCTACAATGAGCAGTTCTTC. It translates to CASSQAGGTSSYNEQFF.